The 19 T cell receptor beta chains presented below share a single source sample, sequenced in a study of CD8+ T cells in alopecia areata. As to treatment: oral pan-JAK inhibitor, 5-10 mg twice daily. TCR sequencing used cDNA made by reverse transcription of extracted RNA. The method was immunoSEQ multiplex PCR; TCRdb's version includes in-frame clones alone and lacks a portion of them. The sample has about 180,000 clones, roughly 50% seen once. Specimen: CD8+ T cells sorted from blood, collected at week 24, from a patient treated with tofacitinib. These TCRs come from a human donor with alopecia areata.

This clone was observed a few times. The V gene is TRBV4-3, the J gene TRBJ2-5; TRBD2 aligns across 13 bases. The trim removed 0 bases at V and 2 bases at J, leaving 6 bases unmatched. This CDR3 comprises 18 residues. CDR1 LGHNA and CDR2 YSLEER come from the germline V gene. The CDR3 here is CASSQDRMTSGGQETQYF. The CDR3 DNA reads TGCGCCAGCAGCCAAGATCGTATGACTAGCGGGGGGCAAGAGACCCAGTACTTC.

V usage is TRBV7-8 and J usage is TRBJ2-1, with 16 bases that match TRBD2. Germline CDR1 reads SGHVS; CDR2 reads FQNEAQ. V was clipped by 5 bases and J by 3 bases; unmatched bases: 4. There are 17 residues in the CDR3. CDR3 nucleotide sequence: TGTGCCAGCAGCCCGGGGACTAGCGGGGGGGTCTACAATGAGCAGTTCTTC. Its translation: CASSPGTSGGVYNEQFF.

Comments on this clone: A much larger clone differs by one base, so this may be a read error. The sample carries other DNA sequences with the same CDR3. CDR3 DNA sequence: TGCGCCAGCAGCTACGGACAGGGGGCCTACGAGCAGTACTTC. Protein product: CASSYGQGAYEQYF. The gene calls are TRBV5-1 and TRBJ2-7; 10 bases are shared with TRBD1. V shed 3 bases, J shed 2 bases, and the junction held 2 bases outside the gene matches. The CDR3 totals 14 residues. Germline V lookup: CDR1 SGHRS, CDR2 YFSETQ.

The V call is TRBV30, the J call TRBJ2-3; the D gene is possibly TRBD2 (6 bases). Trimming removed 2 bases from V and 0 bases from J, with 9 bases in between. CDR3 length: 14 amino acids. Germline V gene lookup returns CDR1 GTSNPN and CDR2 SVGIG (reference sequence). CDR3 DNA sequence: TGTGCCTGGAGTCATGGGACTAGCACAGATACGCAGTATTTT. Protein sequence: CAWSHGTSTDTQYF.

The rearrangement uses TRBV15 and TRBJ2-1, with 9 bases identical to TRBD1. CDR1 is LNHNV and CDR2 is YYDKDF in the germline V gene (reference sequence). This CDR3 is 16 amino acids long. The ends lost 3 bases at V and 8 bases at J; junction bases unmatched: 11. CDR3 loop: CATSRSDRGNVDEQFF. The CDR3 DNA is TGTGCCACCAGCAGGTCCGACAGGGGGAATGTCGATGAGCAGTTCTTC. Based on the CDR3 plus reference TRBV15 and TRBJ2-1, the full variable domain is DAMVIQNPRYQVTQFGKPVTLSCSQTLNHNVMYWYQQKSSQAPKLLFHYYDKDFNNEADTPDNFQSRRPNTSFCFLDIRSPGLGDTAMYLCATSRSDRGNVDEQFFGPGTRLTVL.

This clone was counted between two and nine times. The chain is built from TRBV6-5 and TRBJ1-4; 9 positions agree with TRBD1. V dropped 5 bases and J dropped 6; count of bases not matched to a gene: 7. The CDR3 has 15 residues. Germline lookup yields CDR1 MNHEY and CDR2 SVGAGI. The CDR3 here is CASSNGQGPDEKLFF. The CDR3 DNA follows: TGTGCCAGCAGTAACGGACAGGGGCCAGATGAAAAACTGTTTTTT.

This clone was counted only a few times. DNA of the CDR3: TGTGCCAGCAGCTTAAATTCAGATACGCAGTATTTT. Encoded protein: CASSLNSDTQYF. The chain uses TRBV7-8 and TRBJ2-3; no reliable D call. V dropped 2 bases and J dropped 4 bases, with 4 bases sitting between them. CDR1 and CDR2 from the germline V gene are SGHVS and FQNEAQ. The CDR3 loop spans 12 amino acids. Complete variable domain (other parts from reference TRBV7-8 and TRBJ2-3): GAGVSQSPRYKVAKRGQDVALRCDPISGHVSLFWYQQALGQGPEFLTYFQNEAQLDKSGLPSDRFFAERPEGSVSTLKIQRTQQEDSAVYLCASSLNSDTQYFGPGTRLTVL.

V and J are TRBV5-1 and TRBJ2-3, with D tentatively TRBD1 or TRBD2 (5 bases each). CDR3 length: 16 residues. Trimming took off 4 bases at V and 0 bases at J, with 15 bases between the two ends. Germline V CDR1 and CDR2: SGHRS, YFSETQ. Here the CDR3 reads CASSLIRGPSTDTQYF. CDR3 coding DNA: TGCGCCAGCAGCCTTATACGGGGACCGAGCACAGATACGCAGTATTTT.

The chain employs TRBV30 and TRBJ2-7; possible D gene TRBD2, 6 bases. Germline V gene lookup returns CDR1 GTSNPN and CDR2 SVGIG (reference sequence). The length of the CDR3 is 13 residues. V was trimmed by 2 bases and J by 2 bases, leaving 10 bases between them. This CDR3 is CAWSREATYEQYF. The CDR3 region has the DNA TGTGCCTGGAGTAGGGAGGCTACCTACGAGCAGTACTTC.

This clone has more than one count but fewer than ten. The CDR3 DNA sequence: TGTGCCAGTACACGGACAGAACTCTATGGCTACACCTTC. This sequence encodes CASTRTELYGYTF. This chain uses TRBV19 with TRBJ1-2, with D possibly being TRBD1 (6 bases). V lost 7 bases and J 4 bases, leaving 13 bases between the germline ends. The length of the CDR3 is 13 residues. CDR1 is LNHDA and CDR2 is SQIVND in the germline V gene (reference sequence).

This rearrangement joins TRBV6-5 to TRBJ2-5; D not resolved. V lost 4 bases and J 4 bases, leaving 13 bases between the germline ends. The CDR3 is 14 amino acids. CDR1 and CDR2 from the germline V gene are MNHEY and SVGAGI. The CDR3 DNA follows: TGTGCCAGCAGTTCCCTCGGTCTGGGAGAGACCCAGTACTTC. Its protein product is CASSSLGLGETQYF.

This clone was counted between two and nine times. The chain uses TRBV7-2 and TRBJ2-2, with D unresolved. Germline V gene lookup returns CDR1 SGHTA and CDR2 FQGNSA. The CDR3 has 12 amino acids. Trimming removed 2 bases at V and 7 bases at J, with 5 bases between. CDR3 loop: CASSLIGGELFF. In DNA form, the CDR3 reads TGTGCCAGCAGCTTAATCGGCGGGGAGCTGTTTTTT.

This clone was detected only a few times. The V call is TRBV7-2, the J call TRBJ2-7; D gene unclear. Germline V gene data show CDR1 as SGHTA and CDR2 as FQGNSA. The CDR3 contains 14 residues. With 3 bases removed from V and 0 bases from J, the gap between germline ends came to 9 bases. This CDR3 is CASSFAASSYEQYF. The CDR3 coding sequence is TGTGCCAGCAGCTTCGCAGCGAGCTCCTACGAGCAGTACTTC.

The genes are TRBV2 and TRBJ2-1; D may be TRBD2 (5 bases). CDR1 is SNHLY and CDR2 is FYNNEI in the germline V gene. V dropped 4 bases and J dropped 6 bases, with 7 bases sitting between them. There are 12 residues in the CDR3. CDR3 in amino acids: CASSVRVNEQFF. In DNA, the CDR3 is TGTGCCAGCAGTGTGCGGGTCAATGAGCAGTTCTTC.

The chain links TRBV10-1 to TRBJ2-2, with D perhaps matching TRBD1 or TRBD2 (5 bases each). The CDR3 extends over 13 amino acids. Germline assignment: CDR1 WNHNN and CDR2 SYGVQD (reference sequence). V was trimmed by 6 bases and J by 6 bases, leaving 11 bases between them. The CDR3 coding sequence is TGCGCCAGCAGCGCCGGGACGCCCGGGGAGCTGTTTTTT. Translating it yields CASSAGTPGELFF.

This rearrangement joins TRBV25-1 to TRBJ1-3, with 7 positions matching TRBD1. The length of the CDR3 is 16 residues. With 4 bases clipped from V and 0 bases from J, the junction kept 6 bases outside the gene matches. Germline V gene data show CDR1 as MGHDK and CDR2 as SYGVNS. This CDR3 is CASSGTGQLSGNTIYF. DNA for the CDR3: TGTGCCAGCAGTGGCACGGGACAGCTCTCTGGAAACACCATATATTTT.

The V call is TRBV2, the J call TRBJ2-3; D is unresolved. The length of the CDR3 is 13 residues. With 7 bases removed from V and 0 bases from J, the gap between germline ends came to 8 bases. The germline CDR1 and CDR2 sequences are SNHLY and FYNNEI. The CDR3 DNA is TGTGCCAGCATCGCGGAAAGCACAGATACGCAGTATTTT. It codes for CASIAESTDTQYF.

The rearrangement joins TRBV28 to TRBJ2-1; tentatively, D is TRBD1 (5 bases). Germline lookup yields CDR1 MDHEN and CDR2 SYDVKM. This CDR3 comprises 16 residues. V shed 6 bases and J shed 0 bases, with 15 bases lying between them. CDR3 nucleotide sequence: TGTGCCAGCAGACGAAGAACAGGTAGCTCCTACAATGAGCAGTTCTTC. It specifies CASRRRTGSSYNEQFF.

The chain joins TRBV9 to TRBJ2-3, with D maybe TRBD2 (6 bases). The V gene's germline CDR1 is SGDLS and CDR2 YYNGEE. CDR3 length: 15 residues. V was trimmed by 0 bases and J by 2 bases, leaving 10 bases between them. For the CDR3, the DNA is TGTGCCAGCAGCGTAGGGGCGGGGTTCACAGATACGCAGTATTTT. Residues: CASSVGAGFTDTQYF.